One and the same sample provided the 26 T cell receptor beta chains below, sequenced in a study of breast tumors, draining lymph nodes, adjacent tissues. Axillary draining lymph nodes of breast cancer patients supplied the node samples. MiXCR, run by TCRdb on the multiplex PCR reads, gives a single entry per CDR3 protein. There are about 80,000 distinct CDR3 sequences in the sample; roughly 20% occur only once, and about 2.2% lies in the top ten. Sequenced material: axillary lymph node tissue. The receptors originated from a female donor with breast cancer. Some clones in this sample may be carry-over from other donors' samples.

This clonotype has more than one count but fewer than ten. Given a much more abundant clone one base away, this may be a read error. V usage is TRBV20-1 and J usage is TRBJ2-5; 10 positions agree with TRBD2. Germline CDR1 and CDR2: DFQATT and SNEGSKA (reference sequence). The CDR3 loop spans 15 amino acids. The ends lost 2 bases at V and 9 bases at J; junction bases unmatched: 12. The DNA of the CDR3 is TGCAGTGCTAGATATAGCGGGAGGATTTGGGAGGCCCAGTACTTC. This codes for CSARYSGRIWEAQYF.

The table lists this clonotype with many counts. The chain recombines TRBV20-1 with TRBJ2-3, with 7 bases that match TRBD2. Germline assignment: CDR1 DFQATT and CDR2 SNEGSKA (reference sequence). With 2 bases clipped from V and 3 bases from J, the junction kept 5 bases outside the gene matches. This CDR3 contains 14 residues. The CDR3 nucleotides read TGCAGTGCTAGATCGGGCGGGAGAACAGATACGCAGTATTTT. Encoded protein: CSARSGGRTDTQYF.

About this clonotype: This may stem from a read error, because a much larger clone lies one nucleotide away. CDR3 in amino acids: CASSLSGANVLAF. In nucleotides, the CDR3 is TGTGCCAGCAGTCTCTCCGGGGCCAACGTCCTGGCTTTC. The chain links TRBV25-1 to TRBJ2-6; either TRBD1 or TRBD2 may supply D (5 bases each). Per the germline V gene, CDR1 is MGHDK and CDR2 is SYGVNS. The CDR3 spans 13 residues.

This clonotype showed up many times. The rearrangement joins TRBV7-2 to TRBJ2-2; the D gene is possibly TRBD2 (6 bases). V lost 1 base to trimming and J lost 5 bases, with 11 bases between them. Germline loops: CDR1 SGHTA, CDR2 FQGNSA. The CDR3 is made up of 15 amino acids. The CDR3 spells CASSLGVGGTGELFF. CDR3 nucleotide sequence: TGTGCCAGCAGCTTAGGGGTGGGGGGAACCGGGGAGCTGTTTTTT. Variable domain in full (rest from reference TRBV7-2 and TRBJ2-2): GAGVSQSPSNKVTEKGKDVELRCDPISGHTALYWYRQSLGQGLEFLIYFQGNSAPDKSGLPSDRFSAERTGGSVSTLTIQRTQQEDSAVYLCASSLGVGGTGELFFGEGSRLTVL.

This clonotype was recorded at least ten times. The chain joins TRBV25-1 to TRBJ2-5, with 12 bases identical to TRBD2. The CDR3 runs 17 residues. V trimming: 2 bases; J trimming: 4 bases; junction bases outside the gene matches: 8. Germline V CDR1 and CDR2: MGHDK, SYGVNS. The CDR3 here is CASSERGGLAGGETQYF. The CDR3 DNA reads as TGTGCCAGCAGTGAAAGGGGGGGACTAGCGGGTGGAGAGACCCAGTACTTC.

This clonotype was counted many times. DNA of the CDR3: TGTGCCAGCAGTGAACAGGGACTAGTATCAGAGACCCAGTACTTC. This translates into CASSEQGLVSETQYF. V gene TRBV2 combines with J gene TRBJ2-5; 8 nucleotides align to TRBD2. Unmatched junction bases numbered 6, after V lost 2 bases and J lost 4 bases. Germline loops: CDR1 SNHLY, CDR2 FYNNEI. The CDR3 runs to 15 residues.

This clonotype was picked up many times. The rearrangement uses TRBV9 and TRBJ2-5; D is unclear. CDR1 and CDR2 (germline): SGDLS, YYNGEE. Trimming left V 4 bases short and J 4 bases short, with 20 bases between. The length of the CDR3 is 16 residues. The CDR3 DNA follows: TGTGCCAGCAGCTCCCAGCCCTATGCCTTGGGAGAGACCCAGTACTTC. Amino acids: CASSSQPYALGETQYF.

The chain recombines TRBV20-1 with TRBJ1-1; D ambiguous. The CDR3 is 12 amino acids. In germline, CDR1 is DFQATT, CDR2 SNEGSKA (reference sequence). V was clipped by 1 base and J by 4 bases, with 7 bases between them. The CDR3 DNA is TGCAGTGCTAGAGGGGTCGCCACTGAAGCTTTCTTT. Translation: CSARGVATEAFF.

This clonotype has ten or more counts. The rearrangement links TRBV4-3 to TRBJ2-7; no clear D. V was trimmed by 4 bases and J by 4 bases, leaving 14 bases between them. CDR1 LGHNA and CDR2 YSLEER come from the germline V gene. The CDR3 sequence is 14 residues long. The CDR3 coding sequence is TGCGCCAGCAGCCTAGCCCGTGGACCTTACGAGCAGTACTTC. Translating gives CASSLARGPYEQYF.

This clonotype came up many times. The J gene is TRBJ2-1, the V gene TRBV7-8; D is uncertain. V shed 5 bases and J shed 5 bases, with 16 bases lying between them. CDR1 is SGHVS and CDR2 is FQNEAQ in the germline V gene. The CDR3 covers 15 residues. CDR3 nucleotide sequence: TGTGCCAGCAGCCCAGTTTTGGCAGCTAACAATGAGCAGTTCTTC. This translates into CASSPVLAANNEQFF.

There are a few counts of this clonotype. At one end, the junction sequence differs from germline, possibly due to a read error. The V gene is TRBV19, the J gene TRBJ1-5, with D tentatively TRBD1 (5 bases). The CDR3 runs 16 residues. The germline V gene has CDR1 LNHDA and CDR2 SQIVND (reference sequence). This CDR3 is CASRPRGGSYNQLQHF. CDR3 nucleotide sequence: TGTGCCAGTAGGCCCCGGGGGGGTTCGTACAATCAGCTCCAGCATTTT. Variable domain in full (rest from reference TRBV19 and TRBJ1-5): DGGITQSPKYLFRKEGQNVTLSCEQNLNHDAMYWYRQDPGQGLRLIYYSQIVNDFQKGDIAEGYSVSREKKESFPLTVTSAQKNPTAFYLCASRPRGGSYNQLQHFGDGTRLSIL.

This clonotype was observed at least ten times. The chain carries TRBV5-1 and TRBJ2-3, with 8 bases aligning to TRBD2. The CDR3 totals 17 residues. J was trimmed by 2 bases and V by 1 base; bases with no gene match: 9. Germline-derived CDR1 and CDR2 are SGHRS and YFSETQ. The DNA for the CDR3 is TGCGCCAGCAGCTTGTCCAGCGGGAGTTCGGTCACAGATACGCAGTATTTT. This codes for CASSLSSGSSVTDTQYF.

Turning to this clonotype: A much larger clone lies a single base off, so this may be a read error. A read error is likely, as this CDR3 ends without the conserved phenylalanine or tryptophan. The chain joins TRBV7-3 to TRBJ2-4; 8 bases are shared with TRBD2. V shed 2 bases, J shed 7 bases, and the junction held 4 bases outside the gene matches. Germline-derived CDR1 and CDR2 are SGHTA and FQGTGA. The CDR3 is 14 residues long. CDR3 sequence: CASSLAGGRNIQYL. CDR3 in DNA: TGTGCCAGCAGCTTAGCGGGAGGAAGGAACATTCAGTACTTA.

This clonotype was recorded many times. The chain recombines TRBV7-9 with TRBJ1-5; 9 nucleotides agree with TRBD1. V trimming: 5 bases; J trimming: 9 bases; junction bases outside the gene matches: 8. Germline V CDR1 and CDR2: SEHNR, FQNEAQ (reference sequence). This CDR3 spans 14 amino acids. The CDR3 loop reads CASSPGQGFGPQHF. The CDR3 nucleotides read TGTGCCAGCAGCCCGGGACAGGGCTTCGGGCCCCAGCATTTT.

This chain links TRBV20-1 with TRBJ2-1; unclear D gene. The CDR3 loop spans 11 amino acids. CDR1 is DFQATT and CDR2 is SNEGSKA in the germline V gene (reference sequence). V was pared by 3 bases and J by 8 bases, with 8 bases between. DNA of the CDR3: TGCAGTGCTAGTTTTTACTATGAGCAGTTCTTC. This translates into CSASFYYEQFF.

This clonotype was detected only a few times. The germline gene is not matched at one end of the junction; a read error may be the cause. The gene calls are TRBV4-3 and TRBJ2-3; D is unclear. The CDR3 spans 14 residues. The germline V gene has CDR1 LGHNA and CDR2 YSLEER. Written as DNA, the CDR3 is TGCGCCAGCGGCCACAATCCAGCGTCAGATACGCAGTATTTT. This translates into CASGHNPASDTQYF.

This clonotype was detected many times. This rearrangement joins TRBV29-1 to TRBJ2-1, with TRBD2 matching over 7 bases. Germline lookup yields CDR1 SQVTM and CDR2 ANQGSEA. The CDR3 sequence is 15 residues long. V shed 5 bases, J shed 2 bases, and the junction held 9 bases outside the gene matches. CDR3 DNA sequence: TGCAGCGTTACCGGGGCTAGCGGAGCCTACAATGAGCAGTTCTTC. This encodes CSVTGASGAYNEQFF.

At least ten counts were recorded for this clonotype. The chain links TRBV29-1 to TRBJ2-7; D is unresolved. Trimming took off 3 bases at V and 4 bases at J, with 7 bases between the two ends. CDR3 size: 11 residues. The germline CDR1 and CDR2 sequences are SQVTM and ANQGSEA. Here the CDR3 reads CSVEAGYEQYF. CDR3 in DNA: TGCAGCGTTGAGGCAGGATACGAGCAGTACTTC.

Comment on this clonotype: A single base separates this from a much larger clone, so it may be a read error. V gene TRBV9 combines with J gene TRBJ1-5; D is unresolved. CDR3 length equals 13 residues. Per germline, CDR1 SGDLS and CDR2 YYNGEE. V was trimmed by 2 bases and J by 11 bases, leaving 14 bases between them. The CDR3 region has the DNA TGTGCCAGCAGCGTCGATGGGTCCCAGTCCCAGCATTTT. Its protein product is CASSVDGSQSQHF.

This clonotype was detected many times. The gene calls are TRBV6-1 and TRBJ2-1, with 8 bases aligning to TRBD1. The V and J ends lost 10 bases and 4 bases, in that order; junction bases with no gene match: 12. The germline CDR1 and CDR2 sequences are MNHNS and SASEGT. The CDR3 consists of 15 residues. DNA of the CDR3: TGTGCCACCTTATCCGGGACAGGAGCATACAATGAGCAGTTCTTC. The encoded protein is CATLSGTGAYNEQFF.

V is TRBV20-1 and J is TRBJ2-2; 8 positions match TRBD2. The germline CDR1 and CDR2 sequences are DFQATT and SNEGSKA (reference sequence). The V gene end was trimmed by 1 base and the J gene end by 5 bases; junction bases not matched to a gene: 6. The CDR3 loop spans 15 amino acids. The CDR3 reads CSARALAGRTGELFF. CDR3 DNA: TGCAGTGCTAGAGCGCTAGCGGGCCGAACCGGGGAGCTGTTTTTT.

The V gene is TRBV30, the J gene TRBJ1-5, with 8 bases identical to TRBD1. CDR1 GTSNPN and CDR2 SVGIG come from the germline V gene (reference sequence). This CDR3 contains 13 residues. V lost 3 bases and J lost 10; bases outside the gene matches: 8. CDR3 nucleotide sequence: TGTGCCTGGAGCGGACAGGGCCATGTCCCCCAGCATTTT. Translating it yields CAWSGQGHVPQHF.

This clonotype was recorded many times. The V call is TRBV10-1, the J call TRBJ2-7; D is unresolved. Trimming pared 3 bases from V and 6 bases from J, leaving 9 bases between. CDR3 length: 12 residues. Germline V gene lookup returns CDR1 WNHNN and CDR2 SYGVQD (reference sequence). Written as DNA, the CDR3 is TGCGCCAGCAGTGATCCGGGTCGCGAGCAGTACTTC. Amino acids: CASSDPGREQYF.

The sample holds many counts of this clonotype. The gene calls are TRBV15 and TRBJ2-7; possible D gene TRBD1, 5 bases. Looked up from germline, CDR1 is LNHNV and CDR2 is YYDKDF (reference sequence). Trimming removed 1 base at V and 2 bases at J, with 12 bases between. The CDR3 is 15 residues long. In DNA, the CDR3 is TGTGCCACCAGCAGAGGTCCAGGGTCAACCTACGAGCAGTACTTC. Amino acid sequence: CATSRGPGSTYEQYF.

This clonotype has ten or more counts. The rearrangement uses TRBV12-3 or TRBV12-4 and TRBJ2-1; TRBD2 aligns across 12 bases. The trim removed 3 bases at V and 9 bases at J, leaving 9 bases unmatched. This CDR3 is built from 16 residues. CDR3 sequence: CASSFRLAGDPGEQFF. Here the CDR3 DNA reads TGTGCCAGCAGTTTCCGACTAGCGGGAGACCCGGGTGAGCAGTTCTTC.

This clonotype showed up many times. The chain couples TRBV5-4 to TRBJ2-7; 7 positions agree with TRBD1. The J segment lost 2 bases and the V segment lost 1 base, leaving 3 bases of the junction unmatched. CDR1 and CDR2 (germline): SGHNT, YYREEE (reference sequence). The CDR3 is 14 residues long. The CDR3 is CASSLQGQPYEQYF. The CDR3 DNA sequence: TGTGCCAGCAGCTTGCAGGGACAGCCCTACGAGCAGTACTTC.